The 20 T cell receptor beta chains given below trace back to one sample, sequenced in a study of blood T cell repertoires in COVID-19. Measured with immunoSEQ multiplex PCR; TCRdb has only the in-frame clones, and not every one. This table holds over 250,000 clones, 91% found once. Specimen: peripheral blood. The receptors come from a woman in her twenties or thirties with COVID-19, enrolled during active disease.

This clone was seen only a few times. The CDR3 sequence: CASSRLQGAWTEAFF. The CDR3 region has the DNA TGTGCCAGCAGCCGATTACAGGGGGCATGGACTGAAGCTTTCTTT. This rearrangement joins TRBV5-4 to TRBJ1-1; 9 positions match TRBD1. CDR3 length: 15 amino acids. V shed 4 bases and J 5 bases; nucleotides not matched to a gene: 9. Germline lookup yields CDR1 SGHNT and CDR2 YYREEE (reference sequence).

The rearrangement uses TRBV4-2 and TRBJ2-3; TRBD2 agrees at 10 bases. Germline values: CDR1 LGHNA, CDR2 YNFKEQ. The CDR3 totals 15 residues. Trimming removed 3 bases from V and 6 bases from J; junction bases left unmatched: 6. The CDR3 loop reads CASSQVPSGSDTQYF. The DNA of the CDR3 is TGTGCCAGCAGCCAGGTTCCTAGCGGGAGCGATACGCAGTATTTT.

The CDR3 sequence: CASSPRTGGNTGELFF. CDR3 DNA: TGTGCCAGCAGCCCCCGGACAGGTGGGAACACCGGGGAGCTGTTTTTT. The rearrangement links TRBV5-4 to TRBJ2-2; TRBD1 matches at 7 bases. The CDR3 loop spans 16 amino acids. The V and J ends lost 4 bases and 1 base, in that order; junction bases with no gene match: 7. Germline-derived CDR1 and CDR2 are SGHNT and YYREEE (reference sequence). Drawing the rest from reference TRBV5-4 and TRBJ2-2, the complete variable domain is ETGVTQSPTHLIKTRGQQVTLRCSSQSGHNTVSWYQQALGQGPQFIFQYYREEENGRGNFPPRFSGLQFPNYSSELNVNALELDDSALYLCASSPRTGGNTGELFFGEGSRLTVL.

The V call is TRBV19, the J call TRBJ2-3, with a weak D call TRBD2 (6 bases). This CDR3 is 14 amino acids long. Germline assignment: CDR1 LNHDA and CDR2 SQIVND (reference sequence). The germline V and J ends were trimmed by 5 bases and 1 base, with 10 bases remaining between them. The CDR3 sequence is CASSAGRGTDTQYF. The CDR3 nucleotides are TGTGCCAGTAGTGCGGGACGGGGCACAGATACGCAGTATTTT.

This clone was found a few times. This sequence joins TRBV10-1 and TRBJ2-7, with 9 bases identical to TRBD1. Germline V gene sequence: CDR1 WNHNN, CDR2 SYGVQD (reference sequence). CDR3 length: 14 residues. The trim removed 6 bases at V and 5 bases at J, leaving 8 bases unmatched. CDR3 bases: TGCGCCAGCAGCCGGACAGGGGCTCTCAACGAGCAGTACTTC. This encodes CASSRTGALNEQYF.

The chain carries TRBV7-3 and TRBJ1-1; the match to TRBD1 covers 8 bases. The junction had 2 bases not matched to a gene; V was cut back by 5 bases and J by 3 bases. The germline CDR1 and CDR2 sequences are SGHTA and FQGTGA. The CDR3 is made up of 13 amino acids. Here the CDR3 DNA reads TGTGCCAGCAGCATGACAGGGGACACTGAAGCTTTCTTT. Its translation is CASSMTGDTEAFF.

The J gene is TRBJ2-7, the V gene TRBV3-1 (or the pseudogene TRBV3-2), with 10 nucleotides matching TRBD1. Trimming removed 5 bases from V and 6 bases from J; junction bases left unmatched: 10. This CDR3 comprises 15 residues. CDR1 LGHDT and CDR2 YNNKEL come from the germline V gene (reference sequence). DNA of the CDR3: TGTGCCAGCAGCTCCAGTGACAGGGGGCTCCGCGAGCAGTACTTC. It encodes CASSSSDRGLREQYF.

A few counts support this clone. The chain carries TRBV10-2 and TRBJ1-5, with a weak D call TRBD1 (6 bases). Deletions cut 6 bases from V and 6 bases from J, with 18 bases between. This CDR3 is built from 15 residues. Germline V CDR1 and CDR2: WSHSY, SAAADI. Here the CDR3 reads CASRPTGRYGQPQHF. In DNA form, the CDR3 reads TGCGCCAGCAGACCGACAGGACGTTATGGTCAGCCCCAGCATTTT.

Points on this clone: The sample holds other DNA sequences that translate to the same CDR3. The chain links TRBV4-1 to TRBJ1-5, with TRBD1 as a possible D gene (6 bases). This CDR3 comprises 14 residues. Per germline, CDR1 MGHRA and CDR2 YSYEKL. Deletions cut 6 bases from V and 4 bases from J, with 13 bases between. The CDR3, as DNA: TGCGCCAGCAGTGACACAGGGCGAAATCAGCCCCAGCATTTT. Amino acid sequence: CASSDTGRNQPQHF.

The rearrangement links TRBV6-1 to TRBJ2-1, with D perhaps TRBD2 (5 bases). Germline V CDR1 and CDR2: MNHNS, SASEGT. The CDR3 loop spans 16 amino acids. Trimming cost V 2 bases and J 2 bases, with 13 bases left between them. CDR3 sequence (DNA): TGTGCCAGCAGTGAAAGCGGATGGCGGCCCTACAATGAGCAGTTCTTC. It specifies CASSESGWRPYNEQFF.

The rearrangement links TRBV6-5 to TRBJ2-7, with a tentative D call TRBD2 (5 bases). The CDR3 consists of 13 residues. Trimming took 6 bases from V and 8 from J, leaving 17 bases between them. From germline, CDR1 is MNHEY and CDR2 SVGAGI. CDR3 coding DNA: TGTGCCAGCAGCTTAGACCGCACCGGGAAGCAGTACTTC. Encoded protein: CASSLDRTGKQYF.

This chain uses TRBV27 with TRBJ1-2; the D is unclear. This CDR3 is 14 amino acids long. Germline V gene data show CDR1 as MNHEY and CDR2 as SMNVEV (reference sequence). The V end was cut by 3 bases, the J end by 7 bases, with 15 bases between. The CDR3 sequence: CASSFTGIRFGYTF. The CDR3, as DNA: TGTGCCAGCAGTTTCACCGGGATCCGATTTGGCTACACCTTC.

The chain carries TRBV11-2 and TRBJ1-2, with 9 bases fitting TRBD1. This CDR3 has 14 amino acids. The ends lost 1 base at V and 5 bases at J; junction bases unmatched: 2. Germline V lookup: CDR1 SGHAT, CDR2 FQNNGV. The CDR3 loop reads CASSLADRGYGYTF. CDR3 coding DNA: TGTGCCAGCAGCTTAGCCGACAGGGGGTATGGCTACACCTTC.

V gene TRBV30 combines with J gene TRBJ1-1; weak D call: TRBD1 (6 bases). Trimming removed 0 bases at V and 1 base at J, with 9 bases between. CDR1 GTSNPN and CDR2 SVGIG come from the germline V gene (reference sequence). The CDR3 has 14 amino acids. CDR3 sequence (DNA): TGTGCCTGGAGTGTAGACAGGAGGAACACTGAAGCTTTCTTT. Translating it yields CAWSVDRRNTEAFF.

Notes on this clone: In the same sample, other DNA sequences code for this CDR3. The V and J genes are TRBV7-9 and TRBJ2-1; D possibly corresponds to TRBD1 (6 bases). The CDR3 runs 12 residues. V shed 5 bases and J shed 10 bases, with 12 bases lying between them. Germline loops: CDR1 SEHNR, CDR2 FQNEAQ (reference sequence). As DNA, the CDR3 is TGTGCCAGCAGCGCAGGGGTTGGGGAGCAGTTCTTC. Amino acid sequence: CASSAGVGEQFF.

V is TRBV5-1 and J is TRBJ1-1; D not resolved. Germline assignment: CDR1 SGHRS and CDR2 YFSETQ. The CDR3 has 14 residues. Trimming stripped 4 bases from V and 2 bases from J, with 12 bases between. CDR3 sequence reads: CASSRTGDNTEAFF. The CDR3, as DNA: TGCGCCAGCAGCCGAACCGGAGACAACACTGAAGCTTTCTTT. Drawing the rest from reference TRBV5-1 and TRBJ1-1, the complete variable domain is KAGVTQTPRYLIKTRGQQVTLSCSPISGHRSVSWYQQTPGQGLQFLFEYFSETQRNKGNFPGRFSGRQFSNSRSEMNVSTLELGDSALYLCASSRTGDNTEAFFGQGTRLTVV.

The J gene is TRBJ2-1, the V gene TRBV5-1, with TRBD2 matching 7 bases. Per the germline V gene, CDR1 is SGHRS and CDR2 is YFSETQ. CDR3 size: 15 residues. V lost 0 bases, J lost 9 bases, and 9 bases stayed unmatched. This CDR3 reads CASSLERGKLGEQFF. For the CDR3, the DNA is TGCGCCAGCAGCTTGGAGCGGGGTAAATTAGGTGAGCAGTTCTTC.

V gene TRBV6-5 combines with J gene TRBJ2-5; 11 bases are a match to TRBD1. Germline trimming cut 6 bases from V and 7 bases from J; bases unmatched to any gene: 7. Germline CDR1 is MNHEY and CDR2 is SVGAGI. This CDR3 spans 14 amino acids. The CDR3 DNA is TGTGCCAGCAGCCTCCGGGACAGGGGGGCGACCCAGTACTTC. Amino acids: CASSLRDRGATQYF.

The V gene is TRBV29-1, the J gene TRBJ1-5, with 7 nucleotides matching TRBD1. The CDR3 totals 12 residues. Germline V lookup: CDR1 SQVTM, CDR2 ANQGSEA. J gave up 2 bases and V 6 bases, and 1 base lay outside the gene matches. CDR3 in DNA: TGCAGCGTCGGACAGGGCAATCAGCCCCAGCATTTT. It specifies CSVGQGNQPQHF.

CDR3 region: CASSPPGGWAYEQYF. The CDR3 DNA reads as TGTGCCAGCAGTCCACCGGGAGGGTGGGCCTACGAGCAGTACTTC. The rearrangement links TRBV28 to TRBJ2-7; 8 bases align to TRBD2. Trimming removed 5 bases from V and 2 bases from J; junction bases left unmatched: 8. This CDR3 comprises 15 residues. Germline-derived CDR1 and CDR2 are MDHEN and SYDVKM.